This TCR beta chain comes out of a study of OX40 agonist ivuxolimab in advanced cancers. As for the study in general: Ivuxolimab, an antibody acting as an agonist of OX40 (CD134), was used to treat patients.

Assay used: immunoSEQ multiplex PCR; TCRdb lists only in-frame clones, some missing. Seen here are approximately 100,000 clones, 90% observed once, and the top ten hold 0.31%. In regard to this clone: What it binds is unknown.

Study-wide results and caveats: There were, on average, more expanded clones in CD8+ T cells than in CD4+. Not determined was the antigen specificity of the expanded peripheral T cells.

Here the sequenced sample was CD4+ or CD8+ T cells sorted from blood, taken in a trial of the OX40 agonist ivuxolimab. The source of this sequence is an adult with an advanced solid tumor such as melanoma, head and neck, liver or kidney cancer.

CDR3 sequence reads: CAWRTSGTSPHNEQFF. CDR3 nucleotide sequence: TGTGCCTGGAGGACTTCAGGGACTTCCCCCCACAATGAGCAGTTCTTC. The rearrangement uses TRBV30 and TRBJ2-1; a weak D match, TRBD2 (6 bases). CDR3 size: 16 residues. Germline V gene data show CDR1 as GTSNPN and CDR2 as SVGIG (reference sequence). V was cut by 3 bases and J by 5 bases, with 20 bases left in between.